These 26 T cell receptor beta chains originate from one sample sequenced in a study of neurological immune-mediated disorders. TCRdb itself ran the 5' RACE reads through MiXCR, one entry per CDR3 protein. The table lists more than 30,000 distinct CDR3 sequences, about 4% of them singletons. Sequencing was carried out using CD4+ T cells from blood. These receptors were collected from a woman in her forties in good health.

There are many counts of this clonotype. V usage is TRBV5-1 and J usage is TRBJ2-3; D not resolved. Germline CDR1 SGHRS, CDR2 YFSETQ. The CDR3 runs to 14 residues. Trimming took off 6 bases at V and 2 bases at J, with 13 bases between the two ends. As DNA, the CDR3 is TGCGCCAGCAAGGCCGGACCGACCACAGATACGCAGTATTTT. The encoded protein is CASKAGPTTDTQYF.

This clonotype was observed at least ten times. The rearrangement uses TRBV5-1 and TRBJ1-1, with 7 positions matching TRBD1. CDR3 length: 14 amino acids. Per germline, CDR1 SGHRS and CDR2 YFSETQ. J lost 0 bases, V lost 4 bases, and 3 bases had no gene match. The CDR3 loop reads CASSEGQLNTEAFF. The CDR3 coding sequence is TGCGCCAGCAGCGAGGGACAGCTGAACACTGAAGCTTTCTTT.

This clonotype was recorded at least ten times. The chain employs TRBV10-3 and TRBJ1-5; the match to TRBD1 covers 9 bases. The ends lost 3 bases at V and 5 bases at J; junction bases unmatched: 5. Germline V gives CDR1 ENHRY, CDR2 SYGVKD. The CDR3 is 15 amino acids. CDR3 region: CAISDSDRGYQPQHF. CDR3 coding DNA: TGTGCCATCAGTGATTCGGACAGGGGATATCAGCCCCAGCATTTT.

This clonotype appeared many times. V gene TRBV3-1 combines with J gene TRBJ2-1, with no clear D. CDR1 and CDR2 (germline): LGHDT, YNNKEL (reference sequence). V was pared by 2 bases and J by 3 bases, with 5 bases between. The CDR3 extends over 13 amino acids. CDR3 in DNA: TGTGCCAGCAGCCAATTAATCTACAATGAGCAGTTCTTC. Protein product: CASSQLIYNEQFF.

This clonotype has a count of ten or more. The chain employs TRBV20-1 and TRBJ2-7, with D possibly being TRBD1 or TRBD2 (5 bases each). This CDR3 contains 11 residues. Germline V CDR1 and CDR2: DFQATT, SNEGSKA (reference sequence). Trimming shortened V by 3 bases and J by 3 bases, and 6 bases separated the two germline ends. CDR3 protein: CSARRGYEQYF. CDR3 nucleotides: TGCAGTGCTAGGAGGGGCTACGAGCAGTACTTC.

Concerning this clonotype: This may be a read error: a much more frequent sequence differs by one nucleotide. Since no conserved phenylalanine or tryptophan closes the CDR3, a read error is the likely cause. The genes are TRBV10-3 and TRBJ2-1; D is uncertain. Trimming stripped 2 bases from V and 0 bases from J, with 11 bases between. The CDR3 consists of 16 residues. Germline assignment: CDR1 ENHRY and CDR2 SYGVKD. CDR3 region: CAISESKKSSYNEQFL. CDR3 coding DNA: TGTGCCATCAGTGAGAGTAAAAAGAGCTCCTACAATGAGCAGTTCCTC.

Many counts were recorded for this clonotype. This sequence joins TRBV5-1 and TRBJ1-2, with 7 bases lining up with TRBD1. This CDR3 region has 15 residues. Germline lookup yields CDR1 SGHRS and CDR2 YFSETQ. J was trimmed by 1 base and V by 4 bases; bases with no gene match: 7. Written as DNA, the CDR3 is TGCGCCAGCAGCGGGTTGACAGGGATTAACTATGGCTACACCTTC. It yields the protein CASSGLTGINYGYTF.

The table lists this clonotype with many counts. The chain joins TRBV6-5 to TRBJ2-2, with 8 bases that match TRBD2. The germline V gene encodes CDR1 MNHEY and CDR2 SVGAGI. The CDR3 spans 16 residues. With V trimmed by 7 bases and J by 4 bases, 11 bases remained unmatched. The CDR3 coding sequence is TGTGCCAGCACTAATGCGGGGGGACTTCGCACCGGGGAGCTGTTTTTT. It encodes CASTNAGGLRTGELFF.

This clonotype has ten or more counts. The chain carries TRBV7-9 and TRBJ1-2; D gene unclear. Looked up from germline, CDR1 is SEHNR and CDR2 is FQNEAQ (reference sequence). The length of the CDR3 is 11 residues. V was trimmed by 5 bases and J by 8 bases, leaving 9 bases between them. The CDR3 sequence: CASSPAAGYTF. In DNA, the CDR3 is TGTGCCAGCAGCCCAGCTGCGGGCTACACCTTC.

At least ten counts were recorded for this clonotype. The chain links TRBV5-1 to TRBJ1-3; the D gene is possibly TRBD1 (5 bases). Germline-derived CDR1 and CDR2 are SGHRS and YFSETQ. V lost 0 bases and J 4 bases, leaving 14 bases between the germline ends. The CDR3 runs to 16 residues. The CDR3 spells CASSLDPWSGGNTIYF. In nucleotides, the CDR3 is TGCGCCAGCAGCTTGGATCCGTGGTCAGGGGGAAACACCATATATTTT.

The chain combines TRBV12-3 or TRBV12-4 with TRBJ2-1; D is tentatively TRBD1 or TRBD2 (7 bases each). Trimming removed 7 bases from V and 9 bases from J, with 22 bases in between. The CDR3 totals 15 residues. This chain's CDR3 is CASNPQGGFQGEQFF. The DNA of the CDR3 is TGTGCCAGCAACCCCCAGGGGGGGTTCCAGGGTGAGCAGTTCTTC.

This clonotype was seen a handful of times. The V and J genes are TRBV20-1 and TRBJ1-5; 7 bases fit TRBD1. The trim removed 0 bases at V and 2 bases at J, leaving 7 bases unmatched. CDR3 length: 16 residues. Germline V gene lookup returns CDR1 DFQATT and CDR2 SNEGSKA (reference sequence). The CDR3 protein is CSAREQGRGGNQPQHF. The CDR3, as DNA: TGCAGTGCTAGAGAACAGGGGAGAGGGGGCAATCAGCCCCAGCATTTT.

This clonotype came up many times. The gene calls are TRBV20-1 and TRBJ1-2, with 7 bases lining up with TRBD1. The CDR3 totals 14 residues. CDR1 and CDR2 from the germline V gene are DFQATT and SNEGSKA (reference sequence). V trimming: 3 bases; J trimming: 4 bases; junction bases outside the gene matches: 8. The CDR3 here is CSASAGGGSYGYTF. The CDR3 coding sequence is TGCAGTGCTAGCGCAGGGGGGGGCTCCTATGGCTACACCTTC.

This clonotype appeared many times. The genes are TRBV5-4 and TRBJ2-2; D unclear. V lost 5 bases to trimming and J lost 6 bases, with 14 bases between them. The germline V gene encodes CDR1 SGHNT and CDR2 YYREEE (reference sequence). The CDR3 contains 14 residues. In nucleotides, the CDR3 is TGTGCCAGCAGTCCCGGGCCCAAATCCGGGGAGCTGTTTTTT. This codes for CASSPGPKSGELFF.

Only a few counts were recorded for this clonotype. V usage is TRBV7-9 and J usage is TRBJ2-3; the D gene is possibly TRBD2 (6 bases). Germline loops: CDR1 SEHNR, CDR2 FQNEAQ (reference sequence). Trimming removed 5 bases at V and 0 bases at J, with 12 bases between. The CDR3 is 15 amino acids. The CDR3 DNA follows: TGTGCCAGCAGCGTTAGCGGCAGCAGCACAGATACGCAGTATTTT. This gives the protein CASSVSGSSTDTQYF.

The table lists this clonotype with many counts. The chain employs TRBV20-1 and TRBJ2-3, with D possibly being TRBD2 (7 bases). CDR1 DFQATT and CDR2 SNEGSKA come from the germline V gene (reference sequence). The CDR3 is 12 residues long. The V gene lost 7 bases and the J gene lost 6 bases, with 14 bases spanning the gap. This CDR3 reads CSVRGGADTQYF. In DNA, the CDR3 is TGCAGTGTGAGGGGGGGGGCGGATACGCAGTATTTT.

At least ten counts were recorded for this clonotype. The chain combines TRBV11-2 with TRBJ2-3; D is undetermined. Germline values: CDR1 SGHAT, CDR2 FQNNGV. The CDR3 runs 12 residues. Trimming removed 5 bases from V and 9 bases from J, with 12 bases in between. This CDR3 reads CASSPRLITQYF. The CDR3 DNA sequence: TGTGCCAGCAGCCCCCGACTGATAACGCAGTATTTT.

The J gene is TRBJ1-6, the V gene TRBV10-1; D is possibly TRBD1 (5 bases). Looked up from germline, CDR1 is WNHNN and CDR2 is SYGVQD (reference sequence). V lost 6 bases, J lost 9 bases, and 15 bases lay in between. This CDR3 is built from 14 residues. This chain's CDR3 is CASSPSGGISPLHF. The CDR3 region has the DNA TGCGCCAGCAGCCCTAGTGGGGGAATTTCACCCCTCCACTTT.

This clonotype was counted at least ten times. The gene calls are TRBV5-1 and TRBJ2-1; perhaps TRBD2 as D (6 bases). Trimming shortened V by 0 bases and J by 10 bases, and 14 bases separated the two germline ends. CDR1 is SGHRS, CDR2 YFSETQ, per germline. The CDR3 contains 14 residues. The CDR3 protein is CASSLAGATGEQFF. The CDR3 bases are TGCGCCAGCAGCTTGGCGGGAGCCACGGGGGAGCAGTTCTTC.

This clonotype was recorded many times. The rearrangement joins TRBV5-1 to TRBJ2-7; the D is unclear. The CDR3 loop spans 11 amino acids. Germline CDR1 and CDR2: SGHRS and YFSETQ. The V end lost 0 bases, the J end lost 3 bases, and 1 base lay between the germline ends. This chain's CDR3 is CASSLVYEQYF. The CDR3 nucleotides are TGCGCCAGCAGCTTGGTCTACGAGCAGTACTTC. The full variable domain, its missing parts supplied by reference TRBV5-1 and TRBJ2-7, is KAGVTQTPRYLIKTRGQQVTLSCSPISGHRSVSWYQQTPGQGLQFLFEYFSETQRNKGNFPGRFSGRQFSNSRSEMNVSTLELGDSALYLCASSLVYEQYFGPGTRLTVT.

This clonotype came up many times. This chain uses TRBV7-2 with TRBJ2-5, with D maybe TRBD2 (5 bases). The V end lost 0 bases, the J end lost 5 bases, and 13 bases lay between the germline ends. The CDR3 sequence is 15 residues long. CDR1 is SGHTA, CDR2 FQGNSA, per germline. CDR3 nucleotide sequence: TGTGCCAGCAGCTTAGCCGGGGTAGCGTGGGAGACCCAGTACTTC. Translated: CASSLAGVAWETQYF. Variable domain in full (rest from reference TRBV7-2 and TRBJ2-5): GAGVSQSPSNKVTEKGKDVELRCDPISGHTALYWYRQSLGQGLEFLIYFQGNSAPDKSGLPSDRFSAERTGGSVSTLTIQRTQQEDSAVYLCASSLAGVAWETQYFGPGTRLLVL.

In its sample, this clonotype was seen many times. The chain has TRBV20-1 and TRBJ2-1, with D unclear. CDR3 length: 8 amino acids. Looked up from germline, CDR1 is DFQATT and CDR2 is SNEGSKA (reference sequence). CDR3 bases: TGCAAGTTCGAGGAGCAGTTCTTC. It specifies CKFEEQFF.

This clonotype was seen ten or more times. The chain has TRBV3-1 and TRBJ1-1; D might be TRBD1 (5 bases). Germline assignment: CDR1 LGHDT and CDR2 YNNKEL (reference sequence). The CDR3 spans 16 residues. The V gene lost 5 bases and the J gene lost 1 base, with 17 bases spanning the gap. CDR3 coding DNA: TGTGCCAGCAGCGACCTAGGAAAGGGGTCGAACACTGAAGCTTTCTTT. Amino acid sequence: CASSDLGKGSNTEAFF.

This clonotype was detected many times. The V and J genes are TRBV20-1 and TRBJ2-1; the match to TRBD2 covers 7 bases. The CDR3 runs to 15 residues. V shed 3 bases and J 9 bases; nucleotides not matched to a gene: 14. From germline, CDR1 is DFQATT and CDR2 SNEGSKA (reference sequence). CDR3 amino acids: CSASPIGGVAGEQFF. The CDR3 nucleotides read TGCAGTGCTAGCCCCATCGGGGGAGTAGCGGGTGAGCAGTTCTTC.

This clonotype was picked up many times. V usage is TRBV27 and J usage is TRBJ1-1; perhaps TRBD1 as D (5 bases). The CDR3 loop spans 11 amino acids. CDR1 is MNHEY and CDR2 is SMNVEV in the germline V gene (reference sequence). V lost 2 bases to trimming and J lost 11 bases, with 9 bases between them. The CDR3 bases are TGTGCCAGCAGTTTAGGGGGGATTGCTTTCTTT. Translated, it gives CASSLGGIAFF.

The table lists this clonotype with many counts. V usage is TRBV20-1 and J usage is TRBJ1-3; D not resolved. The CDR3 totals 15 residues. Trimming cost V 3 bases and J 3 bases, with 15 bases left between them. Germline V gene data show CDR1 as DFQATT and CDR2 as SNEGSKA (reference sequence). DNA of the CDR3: TGCAGTGCTAGGGCACCCGACACGGGTGGAAACACCATATATTTT. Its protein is CSARAPDTGGNTIYF.